The 31 T cell receptor beta chains below all came from one sample that was sequenced in a study of identical twins. A single record per CDR3 protein comes from TCRdb applying MiXCR to the 5' RACE reads. The sample records about 220,000 distinct CDR3 sequences, 6% to 9% being singletons. This sample was shared with a second study, whose subject was yellow fever vaccine responses in identical twins.

Sequencing was performed on memory (CD45RO+) T cells sorted from blood. Receptor source: a woman between 18 and 29 years old in good health.

This clonotype was detected only a few times. J is TRBJ2-5 and V is TRBV28; tentative D call: TRBD1 (6 bases). In germline, CDR1 is MDHEN, CDR2 SYDVKM. The CDR3 sequence is 15 residues long. The V and J ends lost 2 bases and 4 bases respectively, with 14 bases between them. CDR3 residues: CASSLGTTQGETQYF. DNA of the CDR3: TGTGCCAGCAGTTTAGGGACAACCCAGGGAGAGACCCAGTACTTC. Combining the CDR3 with reference TRBV28 and TRBJ2-5 gives the whole variable domain DVKVTQSSRYLVKRTGEKVFLECVQDMDHENMFWYRQDPGLGLRLIYFSYDVKMKEKGDIPEGYSVSREKKERFSLILESASTNQTSMYLCASSLGTTQGETQYFGPGTRLLVL.

A single count supports this clonotype. CDR3 DNA: TGTGCCAGCAGCCGAGGACTAGCGGGGACTGGAGGACAAGAGACCCAGTACTTC. Protein sequence: CASSRGLAGTGGQETQYF. The chain is built from TRBV28 and TRBJ2-5; TRBD2 matches 12 bases. The CDR3 totals 18 residues. Trimming at V came to 6 bases and at J to 2 bases, leaving 13 bases not matched to a gene. Germline CDR1 MDHEN, CDR2 SYDVKM.

This clonotype was seen ten or more times. The chain recombines TRBV7-2 with TRBJ2-5; D ambiguous. CDR1 is SGHTA, CDR2 FQGNSA, per germline. V was pared by 1 base and J by 1 base, with 10 bases between. The CDR3 has 15 residues. The CDR3 DNA follows: TGTGCCAGCAGCTTAGGTTCGGACGGCCAAGAGACCCAGTACTTC. Protein sequence: CASSLGSDGQETQYF.

This clonotype was seen at least ten times. CDR3 coding DNA: TGTGCCAGCAGCTCCCGGGCGGGCAATCAGCCCCAGCATTTT. It translates to CASSSRAGNQPQHF. J is TRBJ1-5 and V is TRBV5-5, with unresolved D. Per the germline V gene, CDR1 is SGHKS and CDR2 is YYEKEE (reference sequence). This CDR3 spans 14 amino acids. V lost 3 bases, J lost 2 bases, and 9 bases lay in between.

This clonotype was recorded at least ten times. The rearrangement joins TRBV27 to TRBJ1-1, with no clear D. CDR3 size: 13 residues. The germline V gene has CDR1 MNHEY and CDR2 SMNVEV (reference sequence). Trimming cost V 1 base and J 5 bases, with 8 bases left between them. CDR3 amino acids: CASSLYGGTEAFF. The CDR3 coding sequence is TGTGCCAGCAGTTTATATGGAGGGACTGAAGCTTTCTTT.

Of note for this clonotype: This may arise from a read error, as a much more abundant clone is one base away. The CDR3 coding sequence is TGTGCCAGCTACTTTACAGCGGCGGGCTGCGAGCAGTACTTC. This sequence encodes CASYFTAAGCEQYF. This chain joins TRBV2 and TRBJ2-7; TRBD2 is a possible D gene (5 bases). In germline, CDR1 is SNHLY, CDR2 FYNNEI. V lost 8 bases and J lost 6, with 20 bases in between. The CDR3 sequence is 14 residues long.

This clonotype was detected many times. The rearrangement joins TRBV12-3 or TRBV12-4 to TRBJ1-1; 12 bases fit TRBD1. The J segment lost 4 bases and the V segment lost 6 bases, leaving 9 bases of the junction unmatched. CDR3 length equals 16 residues. The CDR3 here is CASRPGQGASGTEAFF. DNA of the CDR3: TGTGCCAGCAGGCCGGGACAGGGGGCGTCTGGCACTGAAGCTTTCTTT.

This clonotype has only a few counts. The chain uses TRBV20-1 and TRBJ1-1; TRBD1 is a possible D gene (5 bases). Germline V gene sequence: CDR1 DFQATT, CDR2 SNEGSKA (reference sequence). V lost 5 bases and J 0 bases, leaving 13 bases between the germline ends. The CDR3 has 14 residues. The CDR3 DNA is TGCAGTGCTCTCGCCGCGGGGGTGAACACTGAAGCTTTCTTT. Its translation is CSALAAGVNTEAFF.

The gene calls are TRBV19 and TRBJ2-2; unclear D gene. Germline lookup yields CDR1 LNHDA and CDR2 SQIVND (reference sequence). V was cut by 2 bases and J by 1 base, with 8 bases left in between. CDR3 length equals 15 residues. In DNA, the CDR3 is TGTGCCAGTAGTATAAGGGATCTGAACACCGGGGAGCTGTTTTTT. This gives the protein CASSIRDLNTGELFF. Filled out from reference TRBV19 and TRBJ2-2, the complete variable domain reads DGGITQSPKYLFRKEGQNVTLSCEQNLNHDAMYWYRQDPGQGLRLIYYSQIVNDFQKGDIAEGYSVSREKKESFPLTVTSAQKNPTAFYLCASSIRDLNTGELFFGEGSRLTVL.

This clonotype was seen ten or more times. The genes are TRBV28 and TRBJ2-3, with 8 bases that match TRBD2. J lost 1 base, V lost 4 bases, and 4 bases had no gene match. Germline lookup yields CDR1 MDHEN and CDR2 SYDVKM. This CDR3 comprises 15 residues. The CDR3 DNA follows: TGTGCCAGCAGTTCACTCGGGGGGGGCACAGATACGCAGTATTTT. Residues: CASSSLGGGTDTQYF.

The genes are TRBV27 and TRBJ2-7, with 8 nucleotides matching TRBD2. The V gene end was trimmed by 6 bases and the J gene end by 0 bases; junction bases not matched to a gene: 10. Per germline, CDR1 MNHEY and CDR2 SMNVEV (reference sequence). The CDR3 has 16 amino acids. CDR3 sequence reads: CASRVVGAGGSYEQYF. DNA for the CDR3: TGTGCCAGCAGGGTGGTAGGGGCGGGGGGCTCCTACGAGCAGTACTTC.

The CDR3 region is CASSSRGSRTGELFF. The CDR3 region has the DNA TGTGCCAGCAGCTCCCGGGGGTCCCGGACCGGGGAGCTGTTTTTT. This chain links TRBV11-3 with TRBJ2-2; perhaps TRBD2 as D (6 bases). The CDR3 length is 15 residues. Between the trimmed V and J ends, which lost 4 bases and 5 bases, there was a span of 14 bases. Per the germline V gene, CDR1 is SGHNT and CDR2 is YENEEA.

This clonotype was detected a few times. The V call is TRBV12-3 or TRBV12-4, the J call TRBJ1-4; 8 nucleotides align to TRBD1. The CDR3 runs to 16 residues. V trimming: 8 bases; J trimming: 0 bases; junction bases outside the gene matches: 8. CDR3 region: CASGYLQGATNEKLFF. CDR3 nucleotide sequence: TGTGCCAGCGGGTACCTACAGGGGGCAACTAATGAAAAACTGTTTTTT.

This clonotype was observed a handful of times. The chain carries TRBV7-2 and TRBJ2-1; possible D gene TRBD2, 6 bases. CDR1 and CDR2 (germline): SGHTA, FQGNSA. V shed 0 bases and J shed 15 bases, with 18 bases lying between them. The CDR3 length is 14 residues. Written as DNA, the CDR3 is TGTGCCAGCAGCTTAGCGGTAACGGGGAGCGGGCTGTTCTTC. Translating gives CASSLAVTGSGLFF.

This clonotype was seen many times. The chain employs TRBV20-1 and TRBJ2-3, with 10 nucleotides matching TRBD2. This CDR3 spans 16 amino acids. V dropped 6 bases and J dropped 2; count of bases not matched to a gene: 11. The germline V gene encodes CDR1 DFQATT and CDR2 SNEGSKA (reference sequence). The CDR3 reads CSATPLAGVFTDTQYF. CDR3 sequence (DNA): TGCAGTGCGACCCCTCTAGCGGGAGTGTTCACAGATACGCAGTATTTT.

This clonotype was seen only a few times. The chain employs TRBV7-2 and TRBJ1-1, with a weak D call TRBD1 (5 bases). V was cut by 3 bases and J by 0 bases, with 8 bases left in between. The CDR3 sequence is 14 residues long. Germline-derived CDR1 and CDR2 are SGHTA and FQGNSA. The CDR3 DNA reads as TGTGCCAGCAGCTTGGCAGGGCTGAACACTGAAGCTTTCTTT. Its protein product is CASSLAGLNTEAFF.

CDR3 DNA: TGTGCCACTTCGACGGGATCCTATAATTCACCCCTCCACTTT. This codes for CATSTGSYNSPLHF. The V and J genes are TRBV7-2 and TRBJ1-6; D uncertain. Germline V lookup: CDR1 SGHTA, CDR2 FQGNSA. CDR3 length: 14 residues. V lost 10 bases and J 1 base, leaving 11 bases between the germline ends.

This clonotype was observed a few times. The genes are TRBV20-1 and TRBJ2-5; 12 bases align to TRBD2. After removal of 0 bases from V and 1 base from J, the junction contained 6 bases not matched to a gene. This CDR3 has 17 residues. Germline CDR1 DFQATT, CDR2 SNEGSKA (reference sequence). The CDR3 DNA is TGCAGTGCTAGAGATAGGGGGACTAGCGGGTTCCAAGAGACCCAGTACTTC. As protein: CSARDRGTSGFQETQYF.

This clonotype showed up just a few times. V is TRBV24-1 and J is TRBJ2-7; tentatively, D is TRBD1 (6 bases). CDR1 and CDR2 (germline): KGHDR, SFDVKD. Trimming cost V 5 bases and J 2 bases, with 12 bases left between them. This CDR3 comprises 14 residues. CDR3 region: CATSGTGLPYEQYF. CDR3 nucleotide sequence: TGTGCCACCAGTGGTACAGGGTTGCCCTACGAGCAGTACTTC.

The chain combines TRBV18 with TRBJ1-4; D is unresolved. CDR1 KGHSH and CDR2 LQKENI come from the germline V gene. Trimming left V 2 bases short and J 0 bases short, with 7 bases between. The CDR3 contains 15 residues. DNA for the CDR3: TGTGCCAGCTCACCATCGGCATCAACTAATGAAAAACTGTTTTTT. Its translation is CASSPSASTNEKLFF.

This clonotype was recorded a few times. The V and J genes are TRBV12-3 or TRBV12-4 and TRBJ1-1; D not resolved. V lost 6 bases, J lost 1 base, and 9 bases lay in between. The CDR3 contains 13 residues. The CDR3 reads CASRFRGNTEAFF. The DNA for the CDR3 is TGTGCCAGCAGATTTAGAGGGAACACTGAAGCTTTCTTT.

This clonotype was found a few times. The chain recombines TRBV7-3 with TRBJ2-3, with D possibly called TRBD1 or TRBD2 (5 bases each). The CDR3 sequence is 12 residues long. V shed 8 bases and J shed 15 bases, with 21 bases lying between them. Germline-derived CDR1 and CDR2 are SGHTA and FQGTGA. In DNA form, the CDR3 reads TGTGCCAGCGGCACTTCGGGGACCATGCGATATTTT. Translating it yields CASGTSGTMRYF.

In its sample, this clonotype was seen many times. The chain links TRBV28 to TRBJ2-4; perhaps TRBD2 as D (6 bases). The CDR3 has 18 amino acids. Trimming cost V 8 bases and J 3 bases, with 26 bases left between them. Germline loops: CDR1 MDHEN, CDR2 SYDVKM. The CDR3 nucleotides are TGTGCCAGCGCACACCGGACCTTCGGGAGCTCCTTCAAAAACATTCAGTACTTC. Translating gives CASAHRTFGSSFKNIQYF.

The chain recombines TRBV7-2 with TRBJ1-1; D call uncertain. Trimming took 0 bases from V and 8 from J, leaving 10 bases between them. Looked up from germline, CDR1 is SGHTA and CDR2 is FQGNSA. CDR3 length: 13 residues. CDR3 nucleotides: TGTGCCAGCAGCTTAGCCCCCACCCGGGAAGCTTTCTTT. Its translation: CASSLAPTREAFF.

This clonotype was counted at least ten times. This chain links TRBV6-5 with TRBJ2-1; 7 positions match TRBD2. V shed 5 bases and J 8 bases; nucleotides not matched to a gene: 3. The CDR3 is made up of 12 amino acids. CDR1 and CDR2 (germline): MNHEY, SVGAGI. This CDR3 is CASSGGRYEQFF. The CDR3, as DNA: TGTGCCAGCAGTGGCGGGAGATATGAGCAGTTCTTC.

This clonotype occurred many times. The chain uses TRBV9 and TRBJ1-2, with D unclear. Trimming left V 0 bases short and J 7 bases short, with 10 bases between. The CDR3 is 13 residues long. In germline, CDR1 is SGDLS, CDR2 YYNGEE. The CDR3 sequence: CASSVVSGSGYTF. CDR3 nucleotide sequence: TGTGCCAGCAGCGTAGTTTCGGGCTCTGGCTACACCTTC. Complete variable domain (other parts from reference TRBV9 and TRBJ1-2): DSGVTQTPKHLITATGQRVTLRCSPRSGDLSVYWYQQSLDQGLQFLIQYYNGEERAKGNILERFSAQQFPDLHSELNLSSLELGDSALYFCASSVVSGSGYTFGSGTRLTVV.

This clonotype was detected ten times or more. V is TRBV12-3 or TRBV12-4 and J is TRBJ2-2; D not certain. Trimming removed 5 bases from V and 3 bases from J, with 10 bases in between. The CDR3 consists of 14 residues. The CDR3 DNA reads as TGTGCCAGCAGTACTACCGATCACACCGGGGAGCTGTTTTTT. It encodes CASSTTDHTGELFF.

The genes are TRBV3-1 and TRBJ2-3; D call uncertain. V was cut by 4 bases and J by 4 bases, with 9 bases left in between. CDR3 length: 13 amino acids. The V gene's germline CDR1 is LGHDT and CDR2 YNNKEL (reference sequence). This chain's CDR3 is CASSPSISDTQYF. The CDR3 DNA follows: TGTGCCAGCAGCCCCTCCATTTCAGATACGCAGTATTTT.

This clonotype was detected many times. This chain joins TRBV7-2 and TRBJ2-7; 10 bases are shared with TRBD2. There are 14 residues in the CDR3. The J segment lost 8 bases and the V segment lost 3 bases, leaving 7 bases of the junction unmatched. The germline gives CDR1 SGHTA, CDR2 FQGNSA. The CDR3 DNA reads TGTGCCAGCAGCTTCCTTCTAGCGGGGGATCAGCAGTACTTC. Translation: CASSFLLAGDQQYF.

The table lists this clonotype with many counts. The chain couples TRBV20-1 to TRBJ2-2; TRBD2 matches 10 bases. Germline CDR1 and CDR2: DFQATT and SNEGSKA (reference sequence). The CDR3 consists of 15 residues. Trimming cost V 3 bases and J 3 bases; bases outside gene matches: 4. CDR3 nucleotide sequence: TGCAGTGCTAGGAGCCTAGCGGGGGACACCGGGGAGCTGTTTTTT. Its translation is CSARSLAGDTGELFF.

In its sample, this clonotype was seen a few times. The rearrangement links TRBV7-9 to TRBJ2-7, with 13 bases fitting TRBD2. With V trimmed by 0 bases and J by 5 bases, 4 bases remained unmatched. The CDR3 has 16 residues. Germline CDR1 is SEHNR and CDR2 is FQNEAQ (reference sequence). The CDR3 DNA sequence: TGTGCCAGCAGCTTAGCCGGGACTAGCGGGACCCACGAGCAGTACTTC. It translates to CASSLAGTSGTHEQYF.